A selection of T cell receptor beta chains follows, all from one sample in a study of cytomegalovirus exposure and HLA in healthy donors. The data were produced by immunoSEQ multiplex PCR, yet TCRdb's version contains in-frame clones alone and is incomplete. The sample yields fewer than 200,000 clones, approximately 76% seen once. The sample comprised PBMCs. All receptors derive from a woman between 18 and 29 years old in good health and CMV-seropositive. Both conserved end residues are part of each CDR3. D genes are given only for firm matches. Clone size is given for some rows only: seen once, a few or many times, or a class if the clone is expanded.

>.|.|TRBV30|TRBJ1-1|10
CAWSDGGTFF
TGTGCCTGGAGTGACGGAGGAACTTTCTTT
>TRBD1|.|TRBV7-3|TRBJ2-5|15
CASSLGPGGAETQYF
TGTGCCAGCAGCTTAGGTCCAGGGGGCGCGGAGACCCAGTACTTC
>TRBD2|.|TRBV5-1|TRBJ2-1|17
CASSFPRLAGRNNEQFF
TGCGCCAGCAGCTTCCCCCGACTAGCGGGGCGGAACAATGAGCAGTTCTTC
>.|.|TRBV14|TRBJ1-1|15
CASSLDRVMNTEAFF
TGTGCCAGCAGCTTAGACCGGGTTATGAACACTGAAGCTTTCTTT
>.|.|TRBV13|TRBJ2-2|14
CASRFGHLTGELFF
TGTGCCAGCAGATTCGGACACCTTACCGGGGAGCTGTTTTTT
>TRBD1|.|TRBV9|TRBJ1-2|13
CASSEKQGYGYTF
TGTGCCAGCAGCGAGAAACAGGGGTATGGCTACACCTTC
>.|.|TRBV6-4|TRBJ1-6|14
CASSSEAGNSPLHF
TGTGCCAGCAGCAGTGAGGCGGGTAATTCACCCCTCCACTTT
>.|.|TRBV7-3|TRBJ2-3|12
CASTNGEDTQYF
TGTGCCAGCACCAACGGGGAAGATACGCAGTATTTT
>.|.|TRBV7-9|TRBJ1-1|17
CASSSHLSTNRGTEAFF
TGTGCCAGCAGCTCTCACTTAAGTACCAACCGGGGCACTGAAGCTTTCTTT
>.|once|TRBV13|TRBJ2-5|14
CASSLDGSQETQYF
TGTGCCAGCAGCTTAGATGGTAGCCAAGAGACCCAGTACTTC
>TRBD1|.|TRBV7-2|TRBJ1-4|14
CASSKDRGSGKLFF
TGTGCCAGCAGCAAGGACAGGGGGAGCGGAAAACTGTTTTTT
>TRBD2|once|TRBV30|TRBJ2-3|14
CARTSGGRTDTQYF
TGTGCCCGGACTAGCGGGGGGCGAACAGATACGCAGTATTTT
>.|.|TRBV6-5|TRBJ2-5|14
CASRDTGRGETQYF
TGTGCCAGCAGGGACACAGGGAGGGGGGAGACCCAGTACTTC
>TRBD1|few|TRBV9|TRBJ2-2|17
CASSGPGQGAHTGELFF
TGTGCCAGCAGCGGTCCGGGACAGGGGGCTCACACCGGGGAGCTGTTTTTT
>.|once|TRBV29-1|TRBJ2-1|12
CSVVRGNDEQFF
TGCAGCGTTGTCAGAGGGAACGATGAGCAGTTCTTC
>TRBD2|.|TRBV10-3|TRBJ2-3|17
CAISESGEGINTDTQYF
TGTGCCATCAGTGAGTCGGGGGAGGGGATTAACACAGATACGCAGTATTTT
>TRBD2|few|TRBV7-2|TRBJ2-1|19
CASSFLAGGRKGSYNEQFF
TGTGCCAGCAGCTTCCTAGCGGGGGGGCGCAAAGGCTCCTACAATGAGCAGTTCTTC
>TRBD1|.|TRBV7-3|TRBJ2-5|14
CASSNTGGAETQYF
TGTGCCAGCAGCAATACAGGGGGCGCGGAGACCCAGTACTTC
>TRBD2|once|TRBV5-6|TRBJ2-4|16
CASSLQVQGGENIQYF
TGTGCCAGCAGCCTTCAGGTGCAGGGAGGGGAAAACATTCAGTACTTC
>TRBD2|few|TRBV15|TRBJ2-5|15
CATSRVAGGTETQYF
TGTGCCACCAGCAGAGTTGCGGGGGGCACTGAGACCCAGTACTTC
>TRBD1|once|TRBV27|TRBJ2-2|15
CASKDRVSDTGELFF
TGTGCCAGCAAAGACAGGGTATCGGACACCGGGGAGCTGTTTTTT
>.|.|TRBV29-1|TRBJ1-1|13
CSVHRARNTEAFF
TGCAGCGTTCACAGGGCAAGGAACACTGAAGCTTTCTTT
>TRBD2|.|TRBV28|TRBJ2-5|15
CASSAVYTSGETQYF
TGTGCCAGCAGCGCCGTCTATACTAGCGGAGAGACCCAGTACTTC
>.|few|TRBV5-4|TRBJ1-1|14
CASREQGLNTEAFF
TGTGCCAGCAGGGAACAGGGATTGAACACTGAAGCTTTCTTT
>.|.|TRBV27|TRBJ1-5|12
CASSIQGQPQHF
TGTGCCAGCAGCATTCAGGGTCAGCCCCAGCATTTT
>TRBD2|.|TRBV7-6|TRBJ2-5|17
CASSLVLAGGPQETQYF
TGTGCCAGCAGCTTAGTGCTAGCGGGGGGGCCCCAAGAGACCCAGTACTTC
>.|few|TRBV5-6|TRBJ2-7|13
CASSFISSYEQYF
TGTGCCAGCAGCTTTATCTCTTCCTACGAGCAGTACTTC
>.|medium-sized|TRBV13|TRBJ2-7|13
CASSLPGAYEQYF
TGTGCCAGCAGCTTACCCGGAGCCTACGAGCAGTACTTC
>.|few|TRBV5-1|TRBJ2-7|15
CASSLVAGHTYAQYF
TGCGCCAGCAGCTTGGTAGCCGGACACACCTATGCGCAGTACTTC
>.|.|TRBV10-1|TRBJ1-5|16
CASSGPLGETEQPQHF
TGCGCCAGCAGTGGCCCCCTTGGGGAGACTGAGCAGCCCCAGCATTTT
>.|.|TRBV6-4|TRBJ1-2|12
CASRKGNMGYTF
TGTGCCAGCAGGAAGGGGAACATGGGCTACACCTTC
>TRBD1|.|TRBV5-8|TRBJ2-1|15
CASSSPGQVIDEQFF
TGTGCCAGCAGCTCTCCGGGACAGGTAATTGATGAGCAGTTCTTC
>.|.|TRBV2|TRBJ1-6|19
CASSLRRQRTSSYNSPLHF
TGTGCCAGCAGTCTAAGGAGACAGAGAACGAGCTCCTATAATTCACCCCTCCACTTT
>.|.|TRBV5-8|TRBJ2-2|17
CASTLGGVAGDAGELFF
TGTGCCAGCACCTTAGGGGGGGTGGCTGGCGACGCCGGGGAGCTGTTTTTT
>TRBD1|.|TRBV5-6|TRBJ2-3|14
CASSFQGVTDTQYF
TGTGCCAGCAGCTTCCAGGGGGTAACAGATACGCAGTATTTT
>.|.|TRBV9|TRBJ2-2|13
CASRARVDGELFF
TGTGCCAGCAGAGCCAGGGTAGACGGGGAGCTGTTTTTT
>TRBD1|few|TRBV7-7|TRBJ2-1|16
CASSLPTGGAYNEQFF
TGTGCTAGCAGCCTCCCGACAGGGGGCGCCTACAATGAGCAGTTCTTC
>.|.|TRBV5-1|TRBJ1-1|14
CASSLVEANTEAFF
TGCGCCAGCAGCTTGGTTGAGGCGAACACTGAAGCTTTCTTT
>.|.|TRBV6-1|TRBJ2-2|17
CASSEALRVAATGELFF
TGTGCCAGCAGTGAAGCGCTTAGGGTAGCGGCTACCGGGGAGCTGTTTTTT
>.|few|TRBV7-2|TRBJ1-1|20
CASSLASFLAGRVINTEAFF
TGTGCCAGCAGCTTAGCGTCTTTTCTCGCGGGGCGCGTAATAAACACTGAAGCTTTCTTT
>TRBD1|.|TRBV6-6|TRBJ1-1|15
CASVRDRGQDTEAFF
TGTGCCAGCGTCCGGGACAGGGGGCAGGACACTGAAGCTTTCTTT
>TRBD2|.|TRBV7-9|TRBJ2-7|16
CASSPLGGLKSYEQYF
TGTGCCAGCAGCCCTTTGGGGGGACTAAAATCCTACGAGCAGTACTTC
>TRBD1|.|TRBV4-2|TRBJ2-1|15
CASSQDWTGYNEQFF
TGTGCCAGCAGCCAAGACTGGACAGGCTACAATGAGCAGTTCTTC
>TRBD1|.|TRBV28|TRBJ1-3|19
CASSFPSGQGTPSGNTIYF
TGTGCCAGCAGTTTTCCTTCGGGACAGGGGACTCCCTCTGGAAACACCATATATTTT
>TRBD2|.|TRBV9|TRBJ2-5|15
CASSVDERGVGTQYF
TGTGCCAGCAGCGTAGATGAGCGGGGGGTGGGGACCCAGTACTTC
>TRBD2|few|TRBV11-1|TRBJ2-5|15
CASSLSTSGDMTQYF
TGTGCCAGCAGCTTGTCGACTAGCGGGGATATGACCCAGTACTTC